A selection of T cell receptor beta chains follows, all from one sample in a study of spatial heterogeneity in lung cancer. Each CDR3 protein gets one entry after TCRdb re-called the 5' RACE reads with MiXCR. The sample holds roughly 23,000 distinct CDR3 sequences, 4.8% seen once. Sequenced here: lung tumor tissue, sampled at surgery. Every receptor here comes from a male donor with early-stage non-small cell lung cancer. The conserved cysteine and the conserved F or W are not part of the CDR3 here. Each record gives: V gene, CDR3 length, D gene, CDR3 protein. D genes are given only for firm matches.

v_gene: TRBV28; len: 9; d_gene: NA; CDR3aa: ASSYFETQY
v_gene: TRBV20-1; len: 11; d_gene: NA; CDR3aa: SAHRAGGEKLF
v_gene: TRBV27; len: 13; d_gene: NA; CDR3aa: ASKLDQASNQPQH
v_gene: TRBV28; len: 12; d_gene: NA; CDR3aa: ASSRVSYNSPLH
v_gene: TRBV7-2; len: 13; d_gene: TRBD2; CDR3aa: ASSFLAGGVSEQY
v_gene: TRBV6-1; len: 12; d_gene: NA; CDR3aa: ASSEVREYTEAF
v_gene: TRBV6-5; len: 12; d_gene: NA; CDR3aa: ASSYTRANNEQF
v_gene: TRBV12-3/TRBV12-4; len: 13; d_gene: NA; CDR3aa: ASSLAQGGNQPQH
v_gene: TRBV7-2; len: 13; d_gene: TRBD2; CDR3aa: ASSSGLAGGYEQY
v_gene: TRBV7-7; len: 16; d_gene: TRBD1; CDR3aa: ASSLLSRGQRSNQPQH
v_gene: TRBV6-1; len: 17; d_gene: NA; CDR3aa: ASSGRFWTEGENTGELF
v_gene: TRBV7-2; len: 11; d_gene: NA; CDR3aa: ASSFYYQETQY
v_gene: TRBV7-2; len: 12; d_gene: TRBD2; CDR3aa: ASSPLAGGSEQY
v_gene: TRBV5-4; len: 13; d_gene: TRBD1; CDR3aa: ASSLGQGARYGYT
v_gene: TRBV20-1; len: 17; d_gene: TRBD2; CDR3aa: SARDPLRAGGPSGDEQF
v_gene: TRBV5-1; len: 12; d_gene: NA; CDR3aa: ASSRTVLGGKLF
v_gene: TRBV7-2; len: 13; d_gene: TRBD1; CDR3aa: ASSLTGGATGELF
v_gene: TRBV3-1; len: 9; d_gene: NA; CDR3aa: ASSRSDGYT
v_gene: TRBV7-2; len: 12; d_gene: NA; CDR3aa: ASSKTGNTGELF
v_gene: TRBV2; len: 12; d_gene: TRBD2; CDR3aa: ASKPGLAGVQQY
v_gene: TRBV5-5; len: 13; d_gene: NA; CDR3aa: ASSFSTGEAGELF
v_gene: TRBV2; len: 12; d_gene: NA; CDR3aa: ASSEGRGYNEQF
v_gene: TRBV7-3; len: 13; d_gene: TRBD1; CDR3aa: ASSSGTGGADTQY